This is a list of T cell receptor beta chains from one sample in a study of OX40 agonist ivuxolimab in advanced cancers. Libraries were prepared by immunoSEQ multiplex PCR; TCRdb keeps only in-frame clonotypes and omits some of them. The top ten hold roughly 7.3% of the sample, which has roughly 83,000 clones, approximately 84% seen once. This specimen consisted of CD4+ or CD8+ T cells sorted from blood, obtained in a trial of the OX40 agonist ivuxolimab. Receptors were obtained from an adult with an advanced solid tumor such as melanoma, head and neck, liver or kidney cancer. The CDR3 runs from the conserved cysteine through the conserved F or W. A D gene is named only where the DNA matches it firmly. The size entry is marked missing in some rows and otherwise reads once, few, many or a size class.

TRBV18	TRBJ2-5	NA	NA	TGTGCCAGCTCACCACTATCTCGCGAGACCCAGTACTTC	CASSPLSRETQYF
TRBV6-6	TRBJ2-7	NA	TRBD1	TGTGCCAGCAGTGCCGCAGGGGGATCCTTCTACGAGCAGTACTTC	CASSAAGGSFYEQYF
TRBV5-1	TRBJ1-3	NA	TRBD1	TGCGCCAGCAGCTTGGCCCCTGGGACAGCTGGAAACACCATATATTTT	CASSLAPGTAGNTIYF
TRBV18	TRBJ1-3	NA	TRBD1	TGTGCCAGCTCATCACGGACAGGGGAAAGGTCTGGAAACACCATATATTTT	CASSSRTGERSGNTIYF
TRBV27	TRBJ2-3	NA	TRBD2	TGTGCCAGCAGCGGTTTAGCGGGAGGAGTCACAGATACGCAGTATTTT	CASSGLAGGVTDTQYF
TRBV21-1	TRBJ1-5	NA	NA	TGTGCCAGCAGCACACATTTCACCGGGACAGTATATAGCAATCAGCCCCAGCATTTT	CASSTHFTGTVYSNQPQHF
TRBV9	TRBJ2-7	NA	TRBD1	TGTGCCAGCAGCGTAGAGACAGGGTGGGACGAGCAGTACTTC	CASSVETGWDEQYF
TRBV18	TRBJ1-6	NA	TRBD1	TGTGCCAGCTCACCGAGGCAGGGGGCTGGTAATTCACCCCTCCACTTT	CASSPRQGAGNSPLHF
TRBV30	TRBJ1-1	NA	NA	TGTGCCTGGAGTGTAGCCCAGGCTCCCCCTCCGATCTTT	CAWSVAQAPPPIF
TRBV30	TRBJ1-2	NA	NA	TGTGCCTGGAGTGTACTTGGTACGGCGGACTATGGCTACACCTTC	CAWSVLGTADYGYTF
TRBV9	TRBJ1-4	NA	NA	TGTGCCAGCAGCGTAGGGCCGATAACTAATGAAAAACTGTTTTTT	CASSVGPITNEKLFF
TRBV19	TRBJ2-3	NA	TRBD2	TGTGCCAGTAGTACCGAAAGACTAGCGGGAGGAGATACGCAGTATTTT	CASSTERLAGGDTQYF
TRBV9	TRBJ2-7	NA	NA	TGTGCCAGCAGCGTAGCTCGGGCCCTGGGACAAGAGCAGTACTTC	CASSVARALGQEQYF
TRBV6-6	TRBJ1-5	NA	TRBD1	TGTGCCAGCAGTTACTCGACAGGGGGCAGTCAGCCCCAGCATTTT	CASSYSTGGSQPQHF
TRBV4-1	TRBJ1-5	NA	TRBD1	TGCGCCAGCAGCCGAGGACAGGCGGATCAGCCCCAGCATTTT	CASSRGQADQPQHF
TRBV4-2	TRBJ2-5	NA	TRBD2	TGTGCCAGCAGCCAAGGAAGGCCTAGCGGGAGGGCCGGGCAAGAGACCCAGTACTTC	CASSQGRPSGRAGQETQYF
TRBV5-4	TRBJ2-1	NA	NA	TGTGCCAGCAGCCAGGGGCTAGCGGTCTACAATGAGCAGTTCTTC	CASSQGLAVYNEQFF
TRBV6-1	TRBJ2-5	NA	NA	TGTGCCAGCAGTTATGACCTGGAGACCCAGTACTTC	CASSYDLETQYF
TRBV7-2	TRBJ1-6	NA	NA	TGTGCCAGCAGCTCGTCAACAGGGTCTCATTCACCCCTCCACTTT	CASSSSTGSHSPLHF
TRBV25-1	TRBJ2-3	NA	NA	TGTGCCAGCAGTGAACGCCCCGGACGGTTTAGCACAGATACGCAGTATTTT	CASSERPGRFSTDTQYF
TRBV9	TRBJ1-2	NA	NA	TGTGCCAGCAGAGCGTCGTCAGGCTCTAACTATGGCTACACCTTC	CASRASSGSNYGYTF
TRBV18	TRBJ2-5	NA	NA	TGTGCCAGCTCACCACCGCCAGGGGTGGCGACCCAGTACTTC	CASSPPPGVATQYF
TRBV19	TRBJ1-1	NA	NA	TGTGCCAGTAGTACCCCATACTTTCGGACTGAAGCTTTCTTT	CASSTPYFRTEAFF
TRBV6-6	TRBJ1-1	NA	TRBD1	TGTGCCAGCAGTTACCCAACGGGACAGAGGAACACTGAAGCTTTCTTT	CASSYPTGQRNTEAFF
TRBV18	TRBJ1-2	NA	NA	TGTGCCAGCTCACCGGACAGCTTATATGGCTACACCTTC	CASSPDSLYGYTF
TRBV7-9	TRBJ2-2	NA	NA	TGTGCCAGCAGCTTAGCCCAGCCGAACACCGGGGAGCTGTTTTTT	CASSLAQPNTGELFF
TRBV7-8	TRBJ2-5	once	NA	TGTGCCAGCAGCTCATTCGACGGAACCCAAGAGACCCAGTACTTC	CASSSFDGTQETQYF